This TCR beta chain comes out of a study of OX40 agonist ivuxolimab in advanced cancers. Study overall: Recorded diagnoses for dose-escalation patients were hepatocellular carcinoma, melanoma, renal cell or head and neck cancer. Study-wide results and caveats: In the 0.1-3.0 mg/kg groups, partial responders showed among the lowest expansion.

Clones were read by immunoSEQ multiplex PCR, and TCRdb kept only the in-frame ones, dropping some. The table lists 75,000 to 100,000 clones, 84% of them singletons. Worth noting for this clone: Its antigen is still unknown.

This receptor was identified in an adult with an advanced solid tumor such as melanoma, head and neck, liver or kidney cancer. Sequences were derived from CD4+ or CD8+ T cells sorted from blood, sampled in a trial of the OX40 agonist ivuxolimab.

Here the CDR3 reads CASSLVRTGNEKLFF. CDR3 DNA: TGTGCCAGCAGCTTAGTCCGGACAGGGAATGAAAAACTGTTTTTT. The J gene is TRBJ1-4, the V gene TRBV7-9, with 8 bases aligning to TRBD1. V gave up 1 base and J gave up 5 bases; unmatched junction bases: 3. Germline V gene lookup returns CDR1 SEHNR and CDR2 FQNEAQ (reference sequence). This CDR3 comprises 15 residues.